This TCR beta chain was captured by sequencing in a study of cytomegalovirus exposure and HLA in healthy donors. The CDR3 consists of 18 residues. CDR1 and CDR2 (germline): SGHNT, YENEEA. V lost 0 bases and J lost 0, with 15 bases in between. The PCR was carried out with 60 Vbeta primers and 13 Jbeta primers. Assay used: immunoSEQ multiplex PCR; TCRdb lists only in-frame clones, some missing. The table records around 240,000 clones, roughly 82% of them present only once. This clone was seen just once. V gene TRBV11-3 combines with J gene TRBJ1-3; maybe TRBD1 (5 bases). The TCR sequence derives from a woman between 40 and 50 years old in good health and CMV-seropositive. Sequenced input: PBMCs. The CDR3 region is CASSLDGRDSVSGNTIYF. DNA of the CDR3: TGTGCCAGCAGCTTAGATGGAAGGGACTCCGTCTCTGGAAACACCATATATTTT.